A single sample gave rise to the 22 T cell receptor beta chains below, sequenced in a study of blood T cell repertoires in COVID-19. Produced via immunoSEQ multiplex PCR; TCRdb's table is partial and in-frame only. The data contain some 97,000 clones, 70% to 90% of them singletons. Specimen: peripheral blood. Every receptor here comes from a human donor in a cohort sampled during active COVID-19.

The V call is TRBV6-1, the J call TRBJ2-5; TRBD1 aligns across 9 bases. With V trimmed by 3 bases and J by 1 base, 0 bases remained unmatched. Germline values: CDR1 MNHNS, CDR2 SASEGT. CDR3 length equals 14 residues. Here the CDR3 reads CASSETGGQETQYF. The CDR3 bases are TGTGCCAGCAGTGAGACAGGGGGCCAAGAGACCCAGTACTTC.

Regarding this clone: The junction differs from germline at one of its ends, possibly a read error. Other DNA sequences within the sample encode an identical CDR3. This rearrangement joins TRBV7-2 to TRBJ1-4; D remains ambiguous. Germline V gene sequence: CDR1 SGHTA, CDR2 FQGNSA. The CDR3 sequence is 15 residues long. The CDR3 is CASSVTGRSHEKLFF. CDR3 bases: TGTGCCAGCAGCGTAACTGGGAGAAGCCATGAAAAGCTGTTTTTT.

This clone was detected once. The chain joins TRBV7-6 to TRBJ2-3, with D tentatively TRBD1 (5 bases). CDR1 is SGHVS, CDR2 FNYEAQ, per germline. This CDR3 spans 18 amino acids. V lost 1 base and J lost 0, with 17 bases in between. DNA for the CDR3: TGTGCCAGCAGCTTAGAGACAGAAGTTTCACCTAGCACAGATACGCAGTATTTT. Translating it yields CASSLETEVSPSTDTQYF.

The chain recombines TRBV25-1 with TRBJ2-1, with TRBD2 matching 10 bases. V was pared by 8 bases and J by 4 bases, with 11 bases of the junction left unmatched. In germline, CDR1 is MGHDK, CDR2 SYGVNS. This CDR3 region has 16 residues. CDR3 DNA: TGTGCCAGCGCATCTAGCGGGAGACCTCAATACAATGAGCAGTTCTTC. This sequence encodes CASASSGRPQYNEQFF.

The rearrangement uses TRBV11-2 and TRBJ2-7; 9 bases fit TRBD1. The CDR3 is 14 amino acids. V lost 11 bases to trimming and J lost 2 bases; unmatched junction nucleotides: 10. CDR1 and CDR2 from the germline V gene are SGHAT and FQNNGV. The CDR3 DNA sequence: TGTGCCGTAGGAGGGGGACAGGGTACCTACGAGCAGTACTTC. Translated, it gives CAVGGGQGTYEQYF.

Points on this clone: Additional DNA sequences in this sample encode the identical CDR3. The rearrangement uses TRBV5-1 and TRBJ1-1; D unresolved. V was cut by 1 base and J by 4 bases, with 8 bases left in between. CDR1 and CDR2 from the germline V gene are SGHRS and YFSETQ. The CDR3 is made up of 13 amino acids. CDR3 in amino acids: CASSLLRGTEAFF. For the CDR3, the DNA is TGCGCCAGCAGCTTGTTACGGGGCACTGAAGCTTTCTTT.

CDR3 protein: CASSQQGPYNSPLHF. CDR3 sequence (DNA): TGCGCCAGCAGTCAACAGGGCCCCTATAATTCACCCCTCCACTTT. The chain employs TRBV5-1 and TRBJ1-6, with TRBD1 as a possible D gene (6 bases). Germline lookup yields CDR1 SGHRS and CDR2 YFSETQ. V lost 5 bases to trimming and J lost 2 bases, with 11 bases between them. The CDR3 sequence is 15 residues long.

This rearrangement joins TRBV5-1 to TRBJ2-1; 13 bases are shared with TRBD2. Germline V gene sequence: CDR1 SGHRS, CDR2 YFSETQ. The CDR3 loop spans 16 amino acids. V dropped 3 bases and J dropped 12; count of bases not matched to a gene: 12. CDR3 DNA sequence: TGCGCCAGCAGCTCTCGGACTAGCGGGAGTAACGATGGGCAGTTCTTC. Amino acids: CASSSRTSGSNDGQFF.

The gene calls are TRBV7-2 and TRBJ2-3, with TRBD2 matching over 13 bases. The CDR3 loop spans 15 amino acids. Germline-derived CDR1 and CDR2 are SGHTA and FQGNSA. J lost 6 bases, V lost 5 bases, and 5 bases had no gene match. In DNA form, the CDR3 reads TGTGCCAGCAGCCAAGGACTAGCGGGGGCGGATACGCAGTATTTT. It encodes CASSQGLAGADTQYF.

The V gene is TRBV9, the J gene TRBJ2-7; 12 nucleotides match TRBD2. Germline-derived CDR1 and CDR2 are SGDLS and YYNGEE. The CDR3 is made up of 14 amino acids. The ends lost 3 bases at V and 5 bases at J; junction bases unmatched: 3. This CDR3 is CASSGLAGVDEQYF. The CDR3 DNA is TGTGCCAGCAGCGGACTAGCGGGAGTAGACGAGCAGTACTTC.

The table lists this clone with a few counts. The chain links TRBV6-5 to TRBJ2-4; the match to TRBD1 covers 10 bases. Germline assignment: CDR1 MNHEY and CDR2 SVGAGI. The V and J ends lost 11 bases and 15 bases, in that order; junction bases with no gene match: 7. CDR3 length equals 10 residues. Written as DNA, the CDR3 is TGTGCCGCCGGGACAGGGGCTCTGTACTTC. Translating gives CAAGTGALYF.

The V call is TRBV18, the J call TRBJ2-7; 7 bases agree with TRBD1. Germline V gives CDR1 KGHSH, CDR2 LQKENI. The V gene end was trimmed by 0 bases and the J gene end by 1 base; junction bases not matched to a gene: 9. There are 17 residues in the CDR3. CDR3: CASSPPEGPGGSYEQYF. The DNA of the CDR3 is TGTGCCAGCTCACCACCCGAGGGGCCAGGGGGTTCCTACGAGCAGTACTTC.

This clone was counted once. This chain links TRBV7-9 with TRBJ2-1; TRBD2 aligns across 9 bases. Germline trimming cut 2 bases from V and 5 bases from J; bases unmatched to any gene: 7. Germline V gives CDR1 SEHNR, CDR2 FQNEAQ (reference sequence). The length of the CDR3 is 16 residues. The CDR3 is CASSLRREGKNNEQFF. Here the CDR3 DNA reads TGTGCCAGCAGCTTACGGCGGGAGGGAAAGAACAATGAGCAGTTCTTC.

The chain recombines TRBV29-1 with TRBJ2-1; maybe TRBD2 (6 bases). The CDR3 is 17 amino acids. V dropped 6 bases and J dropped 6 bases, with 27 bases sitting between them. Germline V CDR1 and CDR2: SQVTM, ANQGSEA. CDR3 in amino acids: CSVVNRLSGATGNEQFF. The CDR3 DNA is TGCAGCGTCGTAAACCGCCTTAGCGGTGCGACGGGCAATGAGCAGTTCTTC.

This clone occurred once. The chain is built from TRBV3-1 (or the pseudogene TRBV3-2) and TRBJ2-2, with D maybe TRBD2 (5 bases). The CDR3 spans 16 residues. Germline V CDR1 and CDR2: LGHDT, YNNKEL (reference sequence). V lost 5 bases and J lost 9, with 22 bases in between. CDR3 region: CASSVRPPSSGRELFF. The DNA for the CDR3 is TGTGCCAGCAGCGTCCGACCCCCCTCCTCGGGGAGGGAGCTGTTTTTT.

For the CDR3, the DNA is TGTGCCAGCAGTAACGGGGACAGGGGCCACGAGCAGTACTTC. Amino acid sequence: CASSNGDRGHEQYF. J is TRBJ2-7 and V is TRBV28, with 10 bases lining up with TRBD1. The V and J ends lost 5 bases and 5 bases, in that order; junction bases with no gene match: 6. This CDR3 has 14 residues. CDR1 is MDHEN, CDR2 SYDVKM, per germline.

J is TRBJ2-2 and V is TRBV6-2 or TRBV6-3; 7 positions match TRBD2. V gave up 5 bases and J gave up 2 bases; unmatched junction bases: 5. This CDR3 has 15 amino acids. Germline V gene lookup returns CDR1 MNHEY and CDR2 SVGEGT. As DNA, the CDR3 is TGTGCCAGCAGTAGCGGGGACTTCAACACCGGGGAGCTGTTTTTT. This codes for CASSSGDFNTGELFF.

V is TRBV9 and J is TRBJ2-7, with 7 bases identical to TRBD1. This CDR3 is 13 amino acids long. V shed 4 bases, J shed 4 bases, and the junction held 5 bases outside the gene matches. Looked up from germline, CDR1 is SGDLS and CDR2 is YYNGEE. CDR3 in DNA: TGTGCCAGCAGCCCCCCAGGGGGTTACGAGCAGTACTTC. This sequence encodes CASSPPGGYEQYF.

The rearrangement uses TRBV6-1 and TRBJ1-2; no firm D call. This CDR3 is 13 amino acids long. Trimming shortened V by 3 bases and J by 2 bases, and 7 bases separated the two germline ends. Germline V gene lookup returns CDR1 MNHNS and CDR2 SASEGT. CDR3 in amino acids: CASSEGRNYGYTF. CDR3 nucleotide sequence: TGTGCCAGCAGTGAGGGCAGAAACTATGGCTACACCTTC.

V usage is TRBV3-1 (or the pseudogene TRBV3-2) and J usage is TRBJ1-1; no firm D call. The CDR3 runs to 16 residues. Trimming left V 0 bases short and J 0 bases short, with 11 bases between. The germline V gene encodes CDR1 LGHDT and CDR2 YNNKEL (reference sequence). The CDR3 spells CASSQEGTGLNTEAFF. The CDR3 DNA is TGTGCCAGCAGCCAAGAAGGTACGGGTTTGAACACTGAAGCTTTCTTT.

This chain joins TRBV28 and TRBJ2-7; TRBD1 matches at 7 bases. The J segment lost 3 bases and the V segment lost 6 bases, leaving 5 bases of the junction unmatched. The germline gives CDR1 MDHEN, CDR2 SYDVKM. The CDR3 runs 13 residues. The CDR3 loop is CASSPGGLYEQYF. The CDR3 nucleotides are TGTGCCAGCAGCCCAGGGGGTCTCTACGAGCAGTACTTC.

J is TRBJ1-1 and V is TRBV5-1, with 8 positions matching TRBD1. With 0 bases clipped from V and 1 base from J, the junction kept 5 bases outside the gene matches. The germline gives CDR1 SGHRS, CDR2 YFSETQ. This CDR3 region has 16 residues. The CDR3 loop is CASSLEPGQGNTEAFF. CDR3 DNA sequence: TGCGCCAGCAGCTTGGAGCCCGGACAGGGGAACACTGAAGCTTTCTTT.